Below are 18 T cell receptor beta chains sequenced from a single sample in a study of CD8 T cells in Susac syndrome. Reverse transcription of roughly 0.5 to 1 ug RNA was performed with random hexamers. In TCRdb, the immunoSEQ multiplex PCR reads were re-called with MiXCR into one record per CDR3 protein. The table records approximately 200,000 distinct CDR3 sequences, approximately 96% of them present only once. The sequenced material came from CD4+ T cells from PBMCs. The receptor source for this set is a human donor with multiple sclerosis.

CDR3 amino acids: CASRPLNLDSTEAFF. As DNA, the CDR3 is TGTGCCAGCAGACCGCTTAACCTTGACAGCACTGAAGCTTTCTTT. This chain joins TRBV3-1 and TRBJ1-1, with D possibly TRBD1 on 5 matching bases. The germline CDR1 and CDR2 sequences are LGHDT and YNNKEL (reference sequence). The CDR3 covers 15 residues. The germline V and J ends were trimmed by 6 bases and 4 bases, with 18 bases remaining between them.

This chain joins TRBV24-1 and TRBJ2-3; unclear D gene. The CDR3 is 14 amino acids. Trimming shortened V by 4 bases and J by 4 bases, and 11 bases separated the two germline ends. Germline CDR1 reads KGHDR; CDR2 reads SFDVKD. The CDR3, as DNA: TGTGCCACCAGTGAGACAAACGAGGCAGATACGCAGTATTTT. Its protein is CATSETNEADTQYF.

V and J are TRBV9 and TRBJ2-7, with TRBD2 matching over 7 bases. The CDR3 runs 15 residues. Germline V gene sequence: CDR1 SGDLS, CDR2 YYNGEE. J lost 5 bases, V lost 2 bases, and 10 bases had no gene match. CDR3 amino acids: CASSVRGEIVHEQYF. CDR3 sequence (DNA): TGTGCCAGCAGCGTCCGGGGGGAAATTGTCCACGAGCAGTACTTC.

This clonotype is a singleton in its sample. This chain uses TRBV15 with TRBJ1-4; D not resolved. V gave up 1 base and J gave up 4 bases, with 4 bases separating them. Per germline, CDR1 LNHNV and CDR2 YYDKDF (reference sequence). The CDR3 runs 13 residues. The CDR3 protein is CATSRAGNEKLFF. The DNA for the CDR3 is TGTGCCACCAGCAGAGCTGGTAATGAAAAACTGTTTTTT. Full variable domain (missing parts from reference TRBV15 and TRBJ1-4): DAMVIQNPRYQVTQFGKPVTLSCSQTLNHNVMYWYQQKSSQAPKLLFHYYDKDFNNEADTPDNFQSRRPNTSFCFLDIRSPGLGDTAMYLCATSRAGNEKLFFGSGTQLSVL.

This chain links TRBV2 with TRBJ2-1, with 11 positions matching TRBD2. Looked up from germline, CDR1 is SNHLY and CDR2 is FYNNEI. With 4 bases clipped from V and 0 bases from J, the junction kept 11 bases outside the gene matches. The CDR3 has 19 residues. The CDR3 here is CASSGGWGGLAGSYNEQFF. CDR3 nucleotide sequence: TGTGCCAGCAGTGGCGGTTGGGGAGGACTAGCGGGCTCCTACAATGAGCAGTTCTTC.

V usage is TRBV29-1 and J usage is TRBJ1-3; no reliable D call. V was trimmed by 5 bases and J by 1 base, leaving 12 bases between them. The CDR3 spans 14 residues. Germline V gene sequence: CDR1 SQVTM, CDR2 ANQGSEA. The CDR3 coding sequence is TGCAGCGTTTTGAAAGGTAGTTCTGGAAACACCATATATTTT. Its translation is CSVLKGSSGNTIYF.

The CDR3 DNA reads as TGTGCCAGCATCCGGACAGGAGGTCGTAAGGAGACCCAGTACTTC. It encodes CASIRTGGRKETQYF. The chain carries TRBV6-6 and TRBJ2-5, with 7 positions matching TRBD1. There are 15 residues in the CDR3. The germline V gene encodes CDR1 MNHNY and CDR2 SVGAGI (reference sequence). The ends lost 7 bases at V and 5 bases at J; junction bases unmatched: 13.

This chain uses TRBV12-3 or TRBV12-4 with TRBJ1-2; D not certain. Trimming took 0 bases from V and 2 from J, leaving 10 bases between them. This CDR3 is built from 15 residues. The CDR3 coding sequence is TGTGCCAGCAGTTTAGCAGGGCCCCTAAACTATGGCTACACCTTC. This translates into CASSLAGPLNYGYTF.

The CDR3 bases are TGTGCCAGCAGTTTCGCAGGCACCTACGAGCAGTACTTC. This sequence encodes CASSFAGTYEQYF. This chain uses TRBV12-3 or TRBV12-4 with TRBJ2-7, with D hard to call. The CDR3 sequence is 13 residues long. Trimming took off 3 bases at V and 2 bases at J, with 8 bases between the two ends.

In its sample, this clonotype was seen once. The chain links TRBV25-1 to TRBJ2-1; the match to TRBD2 covers 12 bases. The CDR3 spans 15 residues. With V trimmed by 1 base and J by 6 bases, 1 base remained unmatched. Germline V CDR1 and CDR2: MGHDK, SYGVNS. The CDR3 loop reads CASSELGLAGNEQFF. In nucleotides, the CDR3 is TGTGCCAGCAGTGAATTGGGACTAGCGGGCAATGAGCAGTTCTTC.

The chain employs TRBV7-3 and TRBJ1-1; weak D call: TRBD1 (6 bases). Germline V gene data show CDR1 as SGHTA and CDR2 as FQGTGA. This CDR3 has 16 residues. V lost 5 bases and J 0 bases, leaving 16 bases between the germline ends. For the CDR3, the DNA is TGTGCCAGCAGCAGATCAGGGGTGACGATGAACACTGAAGCTTTCTTT. This gives the protein CASSRSGVTMNTEAFF.

The rearrangement joins TRBV27 to TRBJ2-3, with D possibly being TRBD2 (6 bases). The length of the CDR3 is 13 residues. Trimming stripped 4 bases from V and 3 bases from J, with 8 bases between. Germline assignment: CDR1 MNHEY and CDR2 SMNVEV (reference sequence). The CDR3 loop reads CASSSTSTDTQYF. The CDR3 DNA sequence: TGTGCCAGCAGTTCGACTAGTACAGATACGCAGTATTTT.

The chain links TRBV20-1 to TRBJ2-4, with TRBD1 matching 9 bases. Germline CDR1 is DFQATT and CDR2 is SNEGSKA (reference sequence). V trimming: 6 bases; J trimming: 7 bases; junction bases outside the gene matches: 4. The CDR3 loop spans 12 amino acids. CDR3 nucleotide sequence: TGCAGTGCACAGGGGGCCTCGAACATTCAGTACTTC. Protein: CSAQGASNIQYF.

The chain has TRBV5-6 and TRBJ1-6; D call uncertain. The CDR3 runs to 16 residues. Germline CDR1 and CDR2: SGHDT and YYEEEE. The V end lost 2 bases, the J end lost 7 bases, and 16 bases lay between the germline ends. CDR3 protein: CASSFVSGEGNSPLHF. In nucleotides, the CDR3 is TGTGCCAGCAGCTTTGTATCCGGGGAAGGGAATTCACCCCTCCACTTT.

The chain uses TRBV27 and TRBJ1-6, with 9 bases that match TRBD1. From germline, CDR1 is MNHEY and CDR2 SMNVEV (reference sequence). The V segment lost 5 bases and the J segment 13 bases; nucleotides outside the gene matches: 15. The CDR3 spans 16 residues. CDR3 DNA sequence: TGTGCCAGCAGTATAACGGGACAGGGCAGTGTATCTCCCCTCCACTTT. It codes for CASSITGQGSVSPLHF.

This clonotype is a singleton in its sample. The chain combines TRBV12-5 with TRBJ1-6; D is unresolved. The CDR3 loop spans 14 amino acids. V lost 4 bases, J lost 8 bases, and 12 bases lay in between. The germline V gene encodes CDR1 LGHNT and CDR2 FRNRAP. CDR3 DNA: TGTGCTAGTGGTTGGACGGGGAGGGATTCACCCCTCCACTTT. This gives the protein CASGWTGRDSPLHF.

The chain is built from TRBV20-1 and TRBJ2-1; D gene uncertain. The CDR3 spans 12 residues. V gave up 7 bases and J gave up 8 bases, with 15 bases separating them. The germline V gene has CDR1 DFQATT and CDR2 SNEGSKA (reference sequence). The CDR3 loop is CSGARVHHEQFF. The CDR3 nucleotides read TGCAGTGGGGCACGGGTCCACCATGAGCAGTTCTTC.

The chain recombines TRBV25-1 with TRBJ1-2, with a tentative D call TRBD1 (5 bases). This CDR3 has 15 amino acids. V gave up 6 bases and J gave up 1 base, with 15 bases separating them. Germline CDR1 MGHDK, CDR2 SYGVNS. CDR3 coding DNA: TGTGCCAGCAGCGACAGACGTCAACTTAACTATGGCTACACCTTC. Translation gives CASSDRRQLNYGYTF.